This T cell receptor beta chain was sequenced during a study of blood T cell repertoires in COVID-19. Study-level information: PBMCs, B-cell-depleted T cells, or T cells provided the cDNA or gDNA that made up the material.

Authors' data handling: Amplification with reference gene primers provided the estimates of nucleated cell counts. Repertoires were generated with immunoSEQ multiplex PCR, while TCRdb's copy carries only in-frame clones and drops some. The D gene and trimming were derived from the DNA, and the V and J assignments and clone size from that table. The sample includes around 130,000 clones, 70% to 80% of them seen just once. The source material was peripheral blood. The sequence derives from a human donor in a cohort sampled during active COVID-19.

The DNA for the CDR3 is TGCGCCAGCAGCTTGGCCGGCAAGGGGGACTATGGCTACACCTTC. This translates into CASSLAGKGDYGYTF. J is TRBJ1-2 and V is TRBV5-1; D is possibly TRBD1 (6 bases). This CDR3 comprises 15 residues. V lost 0 bases and J lost 3, with 12 bases in between. Germline-derived CDR1 and CDR2 are SGHRS and YFSETQ.